Following are 20 T cell receptor beta chains from one sample sequenced in a study of blood T cell repertoires in COVID-19. Using immunoSEQ multiplex PCR, the repertoire was profiled, and TCRdb retains in-frame clones only, with some absent. There are tens of thousands of clones in the sample; approximately 82% occur only once, and over 9.5% lies in the top ten. The sequenced sample consisted of peripheral blood. The source of these receptors is a man aged 55 to 69 with acute or convalescent COVID-19.

This rearrangement joins TRBV14 to TRBJ2-3; 9 positions match TRBD2. Germline V gives CDR1 SGHDN, CDR2 FVKESK. V gave up 3 bases and J gave up 5 bases; unmatched junction bases: 3. The CDR3 runs 14 residues. The CDR3 here is CASSQGLAIDTQYF. CDR3 DNA: TGTGCCAGCAGCCAGGGACTAGCTATAGATACGCAGTATTTT.

The chain links TRBV14 to TRBJ2-5; D is unclear. CDR3 size: 11 residues. Trimming removed 8 bases from V and 4 bases from J, with 8 bases in between. CDR1 is SGHDN and CDR2 is FVKESK in the germline V gene. The CDR3 DNA sequence: TGTGCCAGCCAAGCGTCAGAGACCCAGTACTTC. It yields the protein CASQASETQYF.

The gene calls are TRBV29-1 and TRBJ2-5; TRBD1 is a possible D gene (6 bases). The CDR3 totals 13 residues. Trimming stripped 4 bases from V and 5 bases from J, with 14 bases between. In germline, CDR1 is SQVTM, CDR2 ANQGSEA. CDR3 sequence: CSVADRLGETQYF. The DNA for the CDR3 is TGCAGCGTTGCTGACAGGCTGGGGGAGACCCAGTACTTC.

This rearrangement joins TRBV5-4 to TRBJ1-2, with 7 bases fitting TRBD1. CDR1 and CDR2 from the germline V gene are SGHNT and YYREEE (reference sequence). The CDR3 has 13 residues. Germline trimming cut 0 bases from V and 5 bases from J; bases unmatched to any gene: 1. This CDR3 is CASSLAGGYGYTF. The CDR3 DNA sequence: TGTGCCAGCAGCTTGGCAGGGGGATATGGCTACACCTTC.

This clone was observed a few times. V is TRBV7-6 and J is TRBJ1-4; 7 nucleotides match TRBD1. The J segment lost 11 bases and the V segment lost 2 bases, leaving 5 bases of the junction unmatched. The CDR3 consists of 13 residues. Germline V gene sequence: CDR1 SGHVS, CDR2 FNYEAQ. Here the CDR3 reads CASSLNLQGKLFF. The DNA for the CDR3 is TGTGCCAGCAGCTTAAATCTACAGGGGAAACTGTTTTTT.

V gene TRBV6-6 combines with J gene TRBJ1-6; D gene ambiguous. The V and J ends lost 6 bases and 10 bases respectively, with 10 bases between them. The CDR3 has 12 amino acids. CDR1 is MNHNY, CDR2 SVGAGI, per germline (reference sequence). The CDR3 DNA reads as TGTGCCAGCAGCTCGACTGGATCACCCCTCCACTTT. This sequence encodes CASSSTGSPLHF.

The chain uses TRBV10-3 and TRBJ1-1; D may be TRBD1 (6 bases). V lost 6 bases and J lost 3, with 14 bases in between. The CDR3 loop spans 14 amino acids. Germline V lookup: CDR1 ENHRY, CDR2 SYGVKD. The CDR3: CAIRDNREYTEAFF. The CDR3 coding sequence is TGTGCCATCAGAGATAACAGGGAATACACTGAAGCTTTCTTT.

The chain combines TRBV7-2 with TRBJ2-5, with unresolved D. The V and J ends lost 1 base and 3 bases respectively, with 6 bases between them. The CDR3 has 13 residues. Germline loops: CDR1 SGHTA, CDR2 FQGNSA. DNA for the CDR3: TGTGCCAGCAGCTTAGACATGAAAGAGACCCAGTACTTC. It is translated as CASSLDMKETQYF.

This CDR3 is CASSLDWASGNTIYF. The DNA of the CDR3 is TGTGCCAGCAGCTTAGATTGGGCCTCTGGAAACACCATATATTTT. The V and J genes are TRBV7-9 and TRBJ1-3; the D is unclear. Germline V gives CDR1 SEHNR, CDR2 FQNEAQ (reference sequence). V was shortened by 1 base and J by 0 bases, with 7 bases between the two germline ends. The CDR3 sequence is 15 residues long.

The sample holds a few counts of this clone. The chain combines TRBV28 with TRBJ2-1; TRBD2 matches 7 bases. Looked up from germline, CDR1 is MDHEN and CDR2 is SYDVKM. The CDR3 runs 14 residues. V lost 7 bases and J lost 3; bases outside the gene matches: 6. DNA of the CDR3: TGTGCCAGCACGTTCTCGGGGGGCTACAATGAGCAGTTCTTC. Its translation is CASTFSGGYNEQFF.

This chain uses TRBV28 with TRBJ1-5, with D tentatively TRBD1 (5 bases). The CDR3 consists of 16 residues. Germline V lookup: CDR1 MDHEN, CDR2 SYDVKM. Trimming cost V 5 bases and J 0 bases, with 14 bases left between them. Written as DNA, the CDR3 is TGTGCCAGCAGTCTGGCGGGGACGTTTAGCAATCAGCCCCAGCATTTT. Its protein is CASSLAGTFSNQPQHF.

This chain connects TRBV5-8 to TRBJ2-1, with TRBD2 matching 7 bases. This CDR3 is 15 amino acids long. The germline CDR1 and CDR2 sequences are SGHTS and YDEGEE. V dropped 2 bases and J dropped 0; count of bases not matched to a gene: 2. The CDR3 nucleotides read TGTGCCAGCAGCTTAGCGGGGAGCTCCTACAATGAGCAGTTCTTC. It translates to CASSLAGSSYNEQFF.

J is TRBJ1-3 and V is TRBV21-1; the table assigns TRBD1, which was not confirmed against the DNA. TRBV21-1 is a known pseudogene. This CDR3 is built from 16 residues. The CDR3 DNA is TGTGCCAGCAGCGTACAGGGGAGGCCCTCTGGAAACACCATATATTTT. This gives the protein CASSVQGRPSGNTIYF.

The chain recombines TRBV7-9 with TRBJ1-4; 7 nucleotides align to TRBD1. Germline assignment: CDR1 SEHNR and CDR2 FQNEAQ (reference sequence). The CDR3 spans 15 residues. Losses at the gene ends were 5 bases for V and 8 bases for J; bases not matched to a gene: 11. CDR3 protein: CASSGQGVTLEKLFF. The CDR3 bases are TGTGCCAGCAGCGGTCAGGGGGTGACCCTCGAAAAACTGTTTTTT.

The genes are TRBV6-5 and TRBJ1-4; unclear D gene. Germline V gene sequence: CDR1 MNHEY, CDR2 SVGAGI. This CDR3 is 13 amino acids long. V was cut by 8 bases and J by 3 bases, with 10 bases left in between. CDR3 in amino acids: CASFSRSNEKLFF. The CDR3, as DNA: TGTGCCAGCTTTTCCCGGTCTAATGAAAAACTGTTTTTT.

V gene TRBV11-1 combines with J gene TRBJ2-3, with TRBD2 matching 8 bases. V shed 5 bases, J shed 5 bases, and the junction held 6 bases outside the gene matches. The CDR3 length is 14 residues. CDR1 SGHAT and CDR2 FQDESV come from the germline V gene (reference sequence). In DNA form, the CDR3 reads TGTGCCAGCAGCAAAGATCGGGGGGGAGATACGCAGTATTTT. Amino acid sequence: CASSKDRGGDTQYF.

The chain joins TRBV27 to TRBJ2-7; 9 bases align to TRBD2. The trim removed 5 bases at V and 7 bases at J, leaving 12 bases unmatched. This CDR3 comprises 15 residues. The germline V gene has CDR1 MNHEY and CDR2 SMNVEV (reference sequence). CDR3 sequence: CASSANSGGLDEQYF. Written as DNA, the CDR3 is TGTGCCAGCAGTGCCAACAGCGGGGGGCTTGATGAGCAGTACTTC.

This chain joins TRBV19 and TRBJ2-1; 14 bases are shared with TRBD2. The trim removed 4 bases at V and 5 bases at J, leaving 4 bases unmatched. The CDR3 runs 16 residues. Germline CDR1 and CDR2: LNHDA and SQIVND (reference sequence). The CDR3 loop reads CASSSSGLAGDNEQFF. The DNA of the CDR3 is TGTGCCAGTAGTAGCTCGGGACTAGCGGGAGACAATGAGCAGTTCTTC. Using reference TRBV19 and TRBJ2-1 for the parts outside the CDR3, the full variable domain is DGGITQSPKYLFRKEGQNVTLSCEQNLNHDAMYWYRQDPGQGLRLIYYSQIVNDFQKGDIAEGYSVSREKKESFPLTVTSAQKNPTAFYLCASSSSGLAGDNEQFFGPGTRLTVL.

This clone has only a few counts. The chain combines TRBV7-9 with TRBJ2-2, with a tentative D call TRBD1 (6 bases). Germline V gene sequence: CDR1 SEHNR, CDR2 FQNEAQ (reference sequence). V lost 0 bases and J 5 bases, leaving 10 bases between the germline ends. This CDR3 contains 15 residues. This chain's CDR3 is CASSLAGQLTGELFF. CDR3 coding DNA: TGTGCCAGCAGCTTAGCTGGACAGCTAACCGGGGAGCTGTTTTTT. Full variable domain (missing parts from reference TRBV7-9 and TRBJ2-2): DTGVSQNPRHKITKRGQNVTFRCDPISEHNRLYWYRQTLGQGPEFLTYFQNEAQLEKSRLLSDRFSAERPKGSFSTLEIQRTEQGDSAMYLCASSLAGQLTGELFFGEGSRLTVL.

The chain joins TRBV7-2 to TRBJ2-7, with 8 positions matching TRBD2. V lost 5 bases to trimming and J lost 0 bases; unmatched junction nucleotides: 15. The CDR3 length is 18 residues. Germline V CDR1 and CDR2: SGHTA, FQGNSA. CDR3 sequence (DNA): TGTGCCAGCAGCCAATGGGCTGAACTAGCGGTAAGCTCCTACGAGCAGTACTTC. Translated: CASSQWAELAVSSYEQYF.